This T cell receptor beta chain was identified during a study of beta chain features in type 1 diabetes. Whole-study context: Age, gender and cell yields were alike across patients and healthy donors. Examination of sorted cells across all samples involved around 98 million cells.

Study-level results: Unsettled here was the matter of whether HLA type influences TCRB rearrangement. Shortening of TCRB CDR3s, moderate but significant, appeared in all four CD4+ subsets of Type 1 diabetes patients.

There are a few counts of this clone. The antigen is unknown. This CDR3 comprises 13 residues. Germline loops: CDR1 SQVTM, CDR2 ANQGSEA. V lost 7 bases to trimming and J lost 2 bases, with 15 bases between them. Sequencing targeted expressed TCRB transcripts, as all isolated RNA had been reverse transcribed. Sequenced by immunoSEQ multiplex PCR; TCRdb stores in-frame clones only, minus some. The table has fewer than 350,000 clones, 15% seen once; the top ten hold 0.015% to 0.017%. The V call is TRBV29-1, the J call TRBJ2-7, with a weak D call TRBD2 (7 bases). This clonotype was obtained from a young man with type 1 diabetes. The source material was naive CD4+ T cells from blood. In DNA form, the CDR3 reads TGCAGCGGGGGGGGCAGGACCACCTACGAGCAGTACTTC. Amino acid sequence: CSGGGRTTYEQYF.